Following are 29 T cell receptor beta chains from one sample sequenced in a study of patients and donors after allogeneic stem cell transplantation. TCRdb recomputed calls from the RT-PCR reads with MiXCR, one row per CDR3 protein. The data contain about a million distinct CDR3 sequences, around 17% of them singletons. The sample consisted of blood, either unsorted or a sorted T cell fraction (not recorded which). These receptors were taken from a human donor who was either an allogeneic HSCT recipient or a stem cell or donor lymphocyte infusion donor (not recorded which). It is not recorded whose cells these are; they may come from a transplant donor.

This clonotype was observed many times. The V call is TRBV27, the J call TRBJ2-7; D is uncertain. Germline lookup yields CDR1 MNHEY and CDR2 SMNVEV (reference sequence). This CDR3 contains 13 residues. Trimming cost V 0 bases and J 5 bases, with 8 bases left between them. As DNA, the CDR3 is TGTGCCAGCAGTTTATCCAGAGGCCACGAGCAGTACTTC. Encoded protein: CASSLSRGHEQYF.

In its sample, this clonotype was seen a few times. Germline and junction disagree at one end, which may indicate a read error. The chain recombines TRBV12-3 or TRBV12-4 with TRBJ1-3; no clear D. The CDR3 contains 12 residues. The CDR3 here is CASRLAGNTIYF. The DNA of the CDR3 is TGTGCCAGCAGGTTAGCCGGAAACACCATATATTTT.

CDR3 region: CASSHGLFRNEQFF. The DNA for the CDR3 is TGCGCCAGCAGCCATGGGTTGTTCAGGAATGAGCAGTTCTTC. V usage is TRBV4-3 and J usage is TRBJ2-1, with D hard to call. The V and J ends lost 3 bases and 7 bases respectively, with 13 bases between them. The CDR3 has 14 amino acids. Germline values: CDR1 LGHNA, CDR2 YSLEER.

A few counts support this clonotype. The J gene is TRBJ2-1, the V gene TRBV12-3 or TRBV12-4; 8 bases are shared with TRBD1. V was pared by 5 bases and J by 2 bases, with 5 bases of the junction left unmatched. The CDR3 covers 15 residues. This CDR3 reads CASSITGGAYNEQFF. The CDR3 DNA follows: TGTGCCAGCAGTATAACAGGGGGAGCCTACAATGAGCAGTTCTTC.

This clonotype was seen a handful of times. V gene TRBV5-1 combines with J gene TRBJ2-1; 15 bases map to TRBD2. CDR1 SGHRS and CDR2 YFSETQ come from the germline V gene. This CDR3 is built from 16 residues. J was trimmed by 9 bases and V by 2 bases; bases with no gene match: 6. The CDR3 is CASSFRTSGGAFEQFF. CDR3 bases: TGCGCCAGCAGCTTTCGGACTAGCGGGGGGGCCTTTGAGCAGTTCTTC.

This clonotype was seen only a few times. The CDR3 here is CASSLDGPSSGANVLTF. CDR3 nucleotides: TGCGCCAGCAGCTTGGACGGACCGTCCTCTGGGGCCAACGTCCTGACTTTC. V usage is TRBV5-1 and J usage is TRBJ2-6, with D hard to call. V was cut by 0 bases and J by 0 bases, with 10 bases left in between. Germline V gene sequence: CDR1 SGHRS, CDR2 YFSETQ. The CDR3 runs to 17 residues.

This clonotype was found a few times. The chain has TRBV18 and TRBJ2-1; 7 bases map to TRBD2. The germline CDR1 and CDR2 sequences are KGHSH and LQKENI. This CDR3 has 16 residues. With V trimmed by 3 bases and J by 2 bases, 7 bases remained unmatched. Here the CDR3 reads CASSPLGGGAYNEQFF. CDR3 in DNA: TGTGCCAGCTCACCCCTAGGCGGGGGTGCCTACAATGAGCAGTTCTTC.

This clonotype was picked up a small number of times. This chain uses TRBV5-5 with TRBJ1-1; possibly TRBD1 for D (5 bases). Per the germline V gene, CDR1 is SGHKS and CDR2 is YYEKEE (reference sequence). V lost 0 bases and J 4 bases, leaving 13 bases between the germline ends. The CDR3 totals 15 residues. As DNA, the CDR3 is TGTGCCAGCAGCTTGGTAAGGGGTCAAGGCACTGAAGCTTTCTTT. This gives the protein CASSLVRGQGTEAFF.

This clonotype was counted between two and nine times. The chain carries TRBV7-9 and TRBJ2-3; D is undetermined. Germline V CDR1 and CDR2: SEHNR, FQNEAQ (reference sequence). This CDR3 has 16 amino acids. Deletions cut 1 base from V and 1 base from J, with 12 bases between. CDR3 in amino acids: CASSLGAGAGTDTQYF. CDR3 nucleotides: TGTGCCAGCAGCTTAGGGGCTGGCGCCGGCACAGATACGCAGTATTTT.

This clonotype came up a few times. The chain uses TRBV12-3 or TRBV12-4 and TRBJ2-3; 8 bases fit TRBD2. The J segment lost 4 bases and the V segment lost 7 bases, leaving 13 bases of the junction unmatched. This CDR3 comprises 16 residues. DNA of the CDR3: TGTGCCAGCACCATACAGCGGGGGAGCCCCCCAGATACGCAGTATTTT. Translation gives CASTIQRGSPPDTQYF.

V and J are TRBV20-1 and TRBJ2-3, with a tentative D call TRBD2 (6 bases). CDR1 is DFQATT and CDR2 is SNEGSKA in the germline V gene (reference sequence). CDR3 length: 15 amino acids. V was cut by 6 bases and J by 0 bases, with 16 bases left in between. As DNA, the CDR3 is TGCAGTGCGATGCCGGGACTGGGGAGCACAGATACGCAGTATTTT. It codes for CSAMPGLGSTDTQYF.

This clonotype was counted a few times. The chain joins TRBV7-3 to TRBJ2-1; a possible D gene is TRBD1 (5 bases). The V and J ends lost 1 base and 0 bases respectively, with 7 bases between them. The CDR3 runs 15 residues. The germline V gene encodes CDR1 SGHTA and CDR2 FQGTGA. The CDR3 is CASSLIGDSYNEQFF. The CDR3 DNA sequence: TGTGCCAGCAGCTTAATAGGGGACTCCTACAATGAGCAGTTCTTC. Full variable domain (remainder filled in from reference TRBV7-3 and TRBJ2-1): GAGVSQTPSNKVTEKGKYVELRCDPISGHTALYWYRQSLGQGPEFLIYFQGTGAADDSGLPNDRFFAVRPEGSVSTLKIQRTERGDSAVYLCASSLIGDSYNEQFFGPGTRLTVL.

The count of this clonotype is one. The chain uses TRBV5-4 and TRBJ1-5, with D possibly matching TRBD1 (5 bases). CDR1 SGHNT and CDR2 YYREEE come from the germline V gene (reference sequence). Between the trimmed V and J ends, which lost 3 bases and 0 bases, there was a span of 13 bases. CDR3 length: 16 amino acids. CDR3 loop: CASSSSEGSSNQPQHF. The CDR3 DNA reads as TGTGCCAGCAGCTCCTCCGAGGGGAGTAGCAATCAGCCCCAGCATTTT.

V usage is TRBV19 and J usage is TRBJ2-7, with D unclear. Germline V gives CDR1 LNHDA, CDR2 SQIVND (reference sequence). Trimming removed 3 bases from V and 7 bases from J, with 13 bases in between. This CDR3 contains 13 residues. The CDR3 bases are TGTGCCAGTAGTATCGAGTCGCGTGGGGAGCAGTACTTC. Its translation: CASSIESRGEQYF.

This sequence joins TRBV5-1 and TRBJ1-1; tentative D call: TRBD1 (6 bases). CDR3 length: 15 residues. V lost 3 bases and J 0 bases, leaving 12 bases between the germline ends. The germline gives CDR1 SGHRS, CDR2 YFSETQ. CDR3 in amino acids: CASSWTTGLNTEAFF. In nucleotides, the CDR3 is TGCGCCAGCAGCTGGACGACAGGTCTGAACACTGAAGCTTTCTTT.

Only a few counts were recorded for this clonotype. The chain recombines TRBV12-3 or TRBV12-4 with TRBJ2-7; D remains unclear. V shed 5 bases and J shed 1 base, with 12 bases lying between them. The CDR3 length is 14 residues. CDR3 coding DNA: TGTGCCAGCAGTCGGACCAGCAGGTCCTACGAGCAGTACTTC. Its protein is CASSRTSRSYEQYF.

This clonotype was picked up many times. The chain combines TRBV12-3 or TRBV12-4 with TRBJ1-1; unclear D gene. This CDR3 is built from 11 residues. Trimming shortened V by 7 bases and J by 7 bases, and 10 bases separated the two germline ends. The CDR3, as DNA: TGTGCCAGCAACTTGGGTTATGAAGCTTTCTTT. Protein sequence: CASNLGYEAFF.

This clonotype occurred a few times. The chain joins TRBV20-1 to TRBJ1-2; the D gene is possibly TRBD1 (5 bases). The length of the CDR3 is 14 residues. V was cut by 4 bases and J by 7 bases, with 19 bases left in between. CDR1 and CDR2 (germline): DFQATT, SNEGSKA (reference sequence). The CDR3 DNA reads TGCAGTGCTACCCGGAGAGAGGGGTTGGGTGGCTACACCTTC. This translates into CSATRREGLGGYTF.

The chain carries TRBV10-3 and TRBJ2-2; D tentatively fits TRBD1 or TRBD2 (6 bases each). Trimming shortened V by 7 bases and J by 3 bases, and 9 bases separated the two germline ends. This CDR3 comprises 13 residues. Germline CDR1 and CDR2: ENHRY and SYGVKD. CDR3 amino acids: CAIKRGDTGELFF. CDR3 coding DNA: TGTGCCATCAAAAGGGGGGACACCGGGGAGCTGTTTTTT.

The chain recombines TRBV5-1 with TRBJ1-1, with TRBD1 as a possible D gene (6 bases). The V end lost 3 bases, the J end lost 1 base, and 13 bases lay between the germline ends. This CDR3 comprises 15 residues. CDR1 is SGHRS, CDR2 YFSETQ, per germline. CDR3 region: CASSSYQGQNTEAFF. As DNA, the CDR3 is TGCGCCAGCAGCTCCTACCAGGGGCAGAACACTGAAGCTTTCTTT. Full variable domain (remainder filled in from reference TRBV5-1 and TRBJ1-1): KAGVTQTPRYLIKTRGQQVTLSCSPISGHRSVSWYQQTPGQGLQFLFEYFSETQRNKGNFPGRFSGRQFSNSRSEMNVSTLELGDSALYLCASSSYQGQNTEAFFGQGTRLTVV.

This clonotype was observed at least ten times. The rearrangement joins TRBV12-3 or TRBV12-4 to TRBJ2-1, with a possible D match to TRBD2 (6 bases). The V gene lost 5 bases and the J gene lost 4 bases, with 15 bases spanning the gap. This CDR3 comprises 15 residues. CDR3 sequence reads: CASSPRGSGYNEQFF. The CDR3 DNA reads as TGTGCCAGCAGTCCTCGGGGGAGTGGATACAATGAGCAGTTCTTC.

There are a few counts of this clonotype. This chain links TRBV9 with TRBJ2-2; perhaps D is TRBD1 or TRBD2 (5 bases each). CDR3 length: 16 residues. Trimming removed 7 bases at V and 1 base at J, with 17 bases between. Germline loops: CDR1 SGDLS, CDR2 YYNGEE. This chain's CDR3 is CASCSRSGGNTGELFF. DNA for the CDR3: TGTGCCAGCTGCTCCCGCAGTGGGGGGAACACCGGGGAGCTGTTTTTT.

This clonotype was counted between two and nine times. This chain links TRBV30 with TRBJ1-5, with a weak D call TRBD1 (5 bases). The V end lost 2 bases, the J end lost 3 bases, and 8 bases lay between the germline ends. There are 13 residues in the CDR3. CDR1 is GTSNPN, CDR2 SVGIG, per germline (reference sequence). CDR3 DNA: TGTGCCTGGAGTAGACAGTACAATCAGCCCCAGCATTTT. Translated: CAWSRQYNQPQHF.

In its sample, this clonotype was seen a few times. This chain joins TRBV5-1 and TRBJ1-1; maybe TRBD1 (6 bases). The CDR3 contains 15 residues. Trimming pared 4 bases from V and 0 bases from J, leaving 13 bases between. Germline V gene data show CDR1 as SGHRS and CDR2 as YFSETQ. The CDR3 region is CASSDRTVMNTEAFF. CDR3 coding DNA: TGCGCCAGCAGCGATCGGACAGTTATGAACACTGAAGCTTTCTTT.

This clonotype turned up a few times. V usage is TRBV12-3 or TRBV12-4 and J usage is TRBJ1-2; D gene uncertain. The CDR3 covers 13 residues. V gave up 2 bases and J gave up 5 bases, with 9 bases separating them. The CDR3: CASSLWTEYGYTF. The CDR3 DNA sequence: TGTGCCAGCAGTTTATGGACGGAGTATGGCTACACCTTC.

The table lists this clonotype with many counts. The chain recombines TRBV12-3 or TRBV12-4 with TRBJ2-1; D is uncertain. Trimming pared 2 bases from V and 7 bases from J, leaving 9 bases between. The CDR3 sequence is 13 residues long. Here the CDR3 DNA reads TGTGCCAGCAGTTTAAGACCGAATAATGAGCAGTTCTTC. Translating gives CASSLRPNNEQFF.

This clonotype was detected a few times. The V call is TRBV4-3, the J call TRBJ2-5, with D tentatively TRBD1 (5 bases). The CDR3 has 15 residues. Trimming left V 0 bases short and J 7 bases short, with 15 bases between. Germline V gene lookup returns CDR1 LGHNA and CDR2 YSLEER. The CDR3 nucleotides are TGCGCCAGCAGCCAAGATACTTCAGGGTTAGCGACCCAGTACTTC. This codes for CASSQDTSGLATQYF.

This clonotype was counted a few times. The J gene is TRBJ2-1, the V gene TRBV5-1; D not certain. Germline CDR1 and CDR2: SGHRS and YFSETQ. The CDR3 is made up of 15 amino acids. The V gene lost 5 bases and the J gene lost 5 bases, with 17 bases spanning the gap. The CDR3 DNA sequence: TGCGCCAGCAGGAAGGACGACACCCGTCACAATGAGCAGTTCTTC. Encoded protein: CASRKDDTRHNEQFF.

In this sample, this clonotype turned up a few times. V is TRBV5-1 and J is TRBJ2-1; 7 positions match TRBD2. V was pared by 7 bases and J by 5 bases, with 9 bases of the junction left unmatched. Germline V gives CDR1 SGHRS, CDR2 YFSETQ. The CDR3 is 14 amino acids. Here the CDR3 reads CASATGGGNNEQFF. In DNA, the CDR3 is TGCGCCAGCGCGACGGGAGGAGGTAACAATGAGCAGTTCTTC.